Each of the 17 T cell receptor beta chains below was sequenced from the same sample in a study of Ad26.COV2.S vaccination and SARS-CoV-2 variants. Assay used: immunoSEQ multiplex PCR; TCRdb lists only in-frame clones, some missing. The sample shows 350,000 to 400,000 clones, around nine tenths of them seen only once. Stated treatment: roughly 20 received Ad26.COV2.S at low or high dose, single or two shots; roughly 5 received placebo; per-sample allocation not given. The study sampled participants on day 63 after the first vaccine or placebo injection. The sequencing used peripheral blood, collected in a trial of Ad26.COV2.S vaccine versus placebo. The receptors were gathered from a person aged 18-65 years who received the Ad26.COV2.S COVID-19 vaccine or a placebo.

Concerning this clone itself: Other DNA sequences in this specimen translate into the identical CDR3. V gene TRBV29-1 combines with J gene TRBJ1-1; D is possibly TRBD1 (5 bases). V was shortened by 3 bases and J by 4 bases, with 9 bases between the two germline ends. Germline V gene data show CDR1 as SQVTM and CDR2 as ANQGSEA. This CDR3 has 12 amino acids. The CDR3 nucleotides are TGCAGCGTTGAGAGGGGAGGCACTGAAGCTTTCTTT. The encoded protein is CSVERGGTEAFF.

The chain employs TRBV4-1 and TRBJ2-2, with TRBD2 identical over 8 bases. With V trimmed by 2 bases and J by 6 bases, 14 bases remained unmatched. The CDR3 extends over 18 amino acids. Germline CDR1 and CDR2: MGHRA and YSYEKL. CDR3 residues: CASSQRPSGRVRSGELFF. CDR3 DNA: TGCGCCAGCAGCCAACGACCAAGCGGGAGAGTTCGGTCCGGGGAGCTGTTTTTT.

The V gene is TRBV5-1, the J gene TRBJ2-7, with 10 bases aligning to TRBD2. This CDR3 region has 15 residues. CDR1 and CDR2 from the germline V gene are SGHRS and YFSETQ. The trim removed 5 bases at V and 4 bases at J, leaving 9 bases unmatched. In DNA form, the CDR3 reads TGCGCCAGCAGTCCATCTAGCGGGAGTCTGTACGAGCAGTACTTC. Its translation is CASSPSSGSLYEQYF.

The V call is TRBV7-9, the J call TRBJ1-1; D call uncertain. This CDR3 has 15 residues. Germline values: CDR1 SEHNR, CDR2 FQNEAQ (reference sequence). The germline V and J ends were trimmed by 1 base and 0 bases, with 9 bases remaining between them. CDR3 in DNA: TGTGCCAGCAGCTTAGTCAGCTTGATGAACACTGAAGCTTTCTTT. It yields the protein CASSLVSLMNTEAFF. The complete variable domain, with remaining parts taken from reference TRBV7-9 and TRBJ1-1, reads DTGVSQNPRHKITKRGQNVTFRCDPISEHNRLYWYRQTLGQGPEFLTYFQNEAQLEKSRLLSDRFSAERPKGSFSTLEIQRTEQGDSAMYLCASSLVSLMNTEAFFGQGTRLTVV.

The rearrangement links TRBV5-1 to TRBJ2-5; TRBD1 matches 7 bases. The CDR3 runs to 15 residues. Germline CDR1 SGHRS, CDR2 YFSETQ. J gave up 1 base and V 0 bases, and 3 bases lay outside the gene matches. The CDR3 loop reads CASSLAGQPQETQYF. CDR3 DNA: TGCGCCAGCAGCTTGGCGGGACAGCCCCAAGAGACCCAGTACTTC.

The rearrangement joins TRBV11-2 to TRBJ2-7; 8 nucleotides match TRBD1. The CDR3 covers 14 residues. Trimming cost V 0 bases and J 7 bases; bases outside gene matches: 5. CDR1 and CDR2 from the germline V gene are SGHAT and FQNNGV. The CDR3 DNA reads as TGTGCCAGCAGCTTAGAGTACAGGGGGAGAGAGCAGTACTTC. Translated: CASSLEYRGREQYF.

The CDR3 is CASSSGPYNEQFF. CDR3 in DNA: TGTGCCAGCAGTTCCGGTCCCTACAATGAGCAGTTCTTC. The gene calls are TRBV11-1 and TRBJ2-1; no reliable D call. Trimming took 6 bases from V and 2 from J, leaving 8 bases between them. Germline loops: CDR1 SGHAT, CDR2 FQDESV (reference sequence). There are 13 residues in the CDR3.

This sequence joins TRBV9 and TRBJ2-1; TRBD2 matches at 15 bases. V lost 0 bases, J lost 2 bases, and 6 bases stayed unmatched. Germline assignment: CDR1 SGDLS and CDR2 YYNGEE. The CDR3 extends over 19 amino acids. The DNA of the CDR3 is TGTGCCAGCAGCGTAGGGGGGACTAGCGGGAGGTTCACCTACAATGAGCAGTTCTTC. Encoded protein: CASSVGGTSGRFTYNEQFF.

The chain joins TRBV5-1 to TRBJ2-1; D remains unclear. CDR1 and CDR2 from the germline V gene are SGHRS and YFSETQ. This CDR3 is built from 14 residues. The V and J ends lost 4 bases and 2 bases respectively, with 10 bases between them. CDR3 amino acids: CASSRVGPYNEQFF. The CDR3 region has the DNA TGCGCCAGCAGCAGGGTCGGACCCTACAATGAGCAGTTCTTC. Full variable domain (remainder filled in from reference TRBV5-1 and TRBJ2-1): KAGVTQTPRYLIKTRGQQVTLSCSPISGHRSVSWYQQTPGQGLQFLFEYFSETQRNKGNFPGRFSGRQFSNSRSEMNVSTLELGDSALYLCASSRVGPYNEQFFGPGTRLTVL.

This clone was recorded only once. The chain uses TRBV28 and TRBJ2-1; 7 bases map to TRBD2. Germline V gives CDR1 MDHEN, CDR2 SYDVKM. The V and J ends lost 1 base and 5 bases, in that order; junction bases with no gene match: 11. The CDR3 runs to 17 residues. CDR3 protein: CASSLLLRTREDNEQFF. The CDR3 coding sequence is TGTGCCAGCAGTTTATTATTAAGGACTAGGGAAGACAATGAGCAGTTCTTC.

V usage is TRBV5-6 and J usage is TRBJ2-2; D is ambiguous. CDR3 size: 14 residues. Germline CDR1 SGHDT, CDR2 YYEEEE. Trimming took off 3 bases at V and 2 bases at J, with 8 bases between the two ends. CDR3 coding DNA: TGTGCCAGCAGCTCAGCCTTTAACACCGGGGAGCTGTTTTTT. Its translation is CASSSAFNTGELFF.

This clone occurred a few times. This chain joins TRBV29-1 and TRBJ2-5, with 11 nucleotides matching TRBD1. V trimming: 8 bases; J trimming: 5 bases; junction bases outside the gene matches: 10. This CDR3 has 14 residues. The germline V gene has CDR1 SQVTM and CDR2 ANQGSEA. This CDR3 reads CSIRSGTGGETQYF. The CDR3 nucleotides are TGCAGCATCAGGTCTGGGACAGGGGGGGAGACCCAGTACTTC.

This clone has a single count. The rearrangement links TRBV3-1 (or the pseudogene TRBV3-2) to TRBJ1-6; D perhaps matches TRBD1 (5 bases). The CDR3 totals 16 residues. V was cut by 0 bases and J by 8 bases, with 14 bases left in between. CDR1 and CDR2 (germline): LGHDT, YNNKEL (reference sequence). DNA of the CDR3: TGTGCCAGCAGCCAAGATAATTCGGGGGTGCATTCACCCCTCCACTTT. Its protein is CASSQDNSGVHSPLHF.

This clone was seen a single time. The genes are TRBV24-1 and TRBJ1-1; no clear D gene. V gave up 6 bases and J gave up 2 bases, with 9 bases separating them. The CDR3 runs 13 residues. The germline CDR1 and CDR2 sequences are KGHDR and SFDVKD. CDR3 protein: CATSNRINTEAFF. The CDR3 nucleotides read TGTGCCACCAGTAATAGGATTAACACTGAAGCTTTCTTT.

Notes on this clone: The same CDR3 is also encoded by other DNA sequences in this sample. This chain uses TRBV19 with TRBJ1-1; D might be TRBD1 (6 bases). Deletions cut 8 bases from V and 5 bases from J, with 15 bases between. CDR1 LNHDA and CDR2 SQIVND come from the germline V gene (reference sequence). This CDR3 spans 13 amino acids. CDR3 DNA sequence: TGTGCCAGTTCATCACAGGGTGGGACTGAAGCTTTCTTT. This gives the protein CASSSQGGTEAFF.

This clone came up a few times. V is TRBV3-1 (or the pseudogene TRBV3-2) and J is TRBJ2-7; 9 bases map to TRBD1. Losses at the gene ends were 6 bases for V and 3 bases for J; bases not matched to a gene: 9. The V gene's germline CDR1 is LGHDT and CDR2 YNNKEL (reference sequence). This CDR3 contains 15 residues. The CDR3 sequence: CASRRSGTGYYEQYF. CDR3 DNA sequence: TGTGCCAGCAGGCGATCCGGGACAGGGTACTACGAGCAGTACTTC.

This clone was counted a few times. This rearrangement joins TRBV6-5 to TRBJ2-1; D is possibly TRBD2 (5 bases). CDR3 length: 12 residues. The germline CDR1 and CDR2 sequences are MNHEY and SVGAGI. V lost 11 bases and J lost 6, with 14 bases in between. CDR3 DNA: TGTGCCGCCCGCTCTAGCACCAATGAGCAGTTCTTC. Its protein is CAARSSTNEQFF.